Presented here are 17 T cell receptor beta chains from one specimen sequenced in a study of T cell repertoires in cytomegalovirus infection. TCRdb recomputed calls from the reads with MiXCR, one row per CDR3 protein. There are 200,000 to 300,000 distinct CDR3 sequences in the sample; roughly an eighth occur only once, and 7.5% to 10% lies in the top ten. Material for sequencing was PBMCs. The receptors were gathered from a human donor in good health (CMV status not recorded). Some clones in this sample may be carry-over from other donors' samples.

This clonotype came up a few times. This chain links TRBV20-1 with TRBJ2-3; 9 bases are a match to TRBD1. Losses at the gene ends were 6 bases for V and 4 bases for J; bases not matched to a gene: 8. This CDR3 is built from 14 residues. Per germline, CDR1 DFQATT and CDR2 SNEGSKA (reference sequence). The CDR3 DNA reads as TGCAGTGCGTGGGACAGGGTGAAGCCAGATACGCAGTATTTT. It yields the protein CSAWDRVKPDTQYF.

This clonotype was detected only a few times. The chain combines TRBV19 with TRBJ1-5; 7 bases are a match to TRBD1. After removal of 7 bases from V and 3 bases from J, the junction contained 6 bases not matched to a gene. The CDR3 is 14 residues long. Germline V gene lookup returns CDR1 LNHDA and CDR2 SQIVND (reference sequence). The CDR3 DNA is TGTGCCAGTAAAGGACAGGCCTACAATCAGCCCCAGCATTTT. Its translation is CASKGQAYNQPQHF.

The DNA of the CDR3 is TGTGCCAGCAGCCCCCGGGGGGTTGGGGAAGAGACCCAGTACTTC. It yields the protein CASSPRGVGEETQYF. The rearrangement joins TRBV7-9 to TRBJ2-5, with 7 bases matching TRBD2. The length of the CDR3 is 15 residues. The junction had 9 bases not matched to a gene; V was cut back by 5 bases and J by 3 bases. Germline-derived CDR1 and CDR2 are SEHNR and FQNEAQ (reference sequence).

Ten or more counts support this clonotype. The chain uses TRBV7-2 and TRBJ2-7; 9 nucleotides align to TRBD2. The V and J ends lost 3 bases and 1 base, in that order; junction bases with no gene match: 13. CDR1 and CDR2 from the germline V gene are SGHTA and FQGNSA. The CDR3 loop spans 18 amino acids. The CDR3 loop is CASSFGAGGPVTSYEQYV. The CDR3 DNA reads as TGTGCCAGCAGCTTTGGTGCGGGAGGGCCTGTGACATCCTACGAGCAGTACGTC.

This sequence joins TRBV19 and TRBJ1-5; 8 bases align to TRBD1. Germline lookup yields CDR1 LNHDA and CDR2 SQIVND (reference sequence). The CDR3 totals 13 residues. Trimming took 6 bases from V and 7 from J; bases not matched to a gene: 5. The CDR3 spells CASRGTGLQPQHF. The CDR3 bases are TGTGCCAGTAGGGGGACAGGCTTGCAGCCCCAGCATTTT.

This clonotype was counted many times. This rearrangement joins TRBV7-2 to TRBJ1-1, with 7 positions matching TRBD1. Germline CDR1 reads SGHTA; CDR2 reads FQGNSA. The CDR3 runs to 16 residues. V was clipped by 3 bases and J by 4 bases; unmatched bases: 11. The DNA for the CDR3 is TGTGCCAGCAGCTTCAGAGGGGGCGATGGTGCCACTGAAGCTTTCTTT. Translating it yields CASSFRGGDGATEAFF.

This clonotype was counted at least ten times. The J gene is TRBJ1-2, the V gene TRBV28; D may be TRBD1 (6 bases). Germline lookup yields CDR1 MDHEN and CDR2 SYDVKM. There are 15 residues in the CDR3. V lost 4 bases and J lost 8, with 20 bases in between. The DNA of the CDR3 is TGTGCCAGCAGTTCCCCCTTCGGGACACGGGGCGGCTACACCTTC. This codes for CASSSPFGTRGGYTF.

This clonotype was seen repeatedly, ten times or more. The CDR3 sequence: CASSLGAPGANVLTF. In DNA form, the CDR3 reads TGTGCCAGCAGCTTAGGGGCGCCTGGGGCCAACGTCCTGACTTTC. The rearrangement uses TRBV7-3 and TRBJ2-6, with D possibly being TRBD1 (5 bases). Trimming took 2 bases from V and 2 from J, leaving 7 bases between them. Germline lookup yields CDR1 SGHTA and CDR2 FQGTGA. The CDR3 runs 15 residues.

There are a few counts of this clonotype. The chain has TRBV29-1 and TRBJ2-5, with D uncertain. Germline CDR1 is SQVTM and CDR2 is ANQGSEA. Trimming took 6 bases from V and 4 from J, leaving 12 bases between them. CDR3 length: 12 amino acids. CDR3 amino acids: CSVRAAPETQYF. CDR3 DNA sequence: TGCAGCGTCCGGGCGGCCCCAGAGACCCAGTACTTC.

V gene TRBV3-1 combines with J gene TRBJ2-1; 10 positions match TRBD1. Germline values: CDR1 LGHDT, CDR2 YNNKEL (reference sequence). This CDR3 comprises 15 residues. Germline trimming cut 4 bases from V and 8 bases from J; bases unmatched to any gene: 8. The CDR3 loop is CASSPTGTGVDEQFF. The DNA for the CDR3 is TGTGCCAGCAGCCCAACCGGGACAGGGGTGGATGAGCAGTTCTTC.

This clonotype has a handful of counts. The chain uses TRBV11-2 and TRBJ2-5; 11 bases are shared with TRBD1. Germline values: CDR1 SGHAT, CDR2 FQNNGV. This CDR3 comprises 16 residues. V lost 5 bases to trimming and J lost 2 bases; unmatched junction nucleotides: 7. CDR3 DNA sequence: TGTGCCAGCAGCACCCGGGACAGGGGGGAGCAAGAGACCCAGTACTTC. It is translated as CASSTRDRGEQETQYF.

This clonotype was found a few times. The rearrangement uses TRBV7-3 and TRBJ1-3; no definite D call. Germline loops: CDR1 SGHTA, CDR2 FQGTGA. The CDR3 runs 13 residues. Deletions cut 5 bases from V and 2 bases from J, with 7 bases between. The CDR3 DNA reads as TGTGCCAGCAGCAGTTCGGCTGGAAACACCATATATTTT. It yields the protein CASSSSAGNTIYF.

The CDR3 DNA reads TGTGCCAGCAGCCCACCGGCCGGGGCAGCTAACTATGGCTACACCTTC. As protein: CASSPPAGAANYGYTF. The chain has TRBV5-6 and TRBJ1-2; possible D gene TRBD1, 5 bases. Between the trimmed V and J ends, which lost 4 bases and 0 bases, there was a span of 16 bases. The CDR3 consists of 16 residues. Germline-derived CDR1 and CDR2 are SGHDT and YYEEEE.

The chain recombines TRBV7-9 with TRBJ2-1; TRBD2 agrees at 9 bases. CDR3 length: 18 residues. Trimming took 1 base from V and 0 from J; bases not matched to a gene: 7. CDR1 is SEHNR, CDR2 FQNEAQ, per germline (reference sequence). CDR3 protein: CASSLGVSGSSSYNEQFF. Written as DNA, the CDR3 is TGTGCCAGCAGCTTAGGGGTTAGCGGGAGTAGCTCCTACAATGAGCAGTTCTTC.

Worth noting for this clonotype: This may stem from a read error, because a much larger clone lies one nucleotide away. The chain couples TRBV28 to TRBJ1-5; possible D gene TRBD1, 5 bases. Trimming shortened V by 6 bases and J by 6 bases, and 18 bases separated the two germline ends. Germline V gene data show CDR1 as MDHEN and CDR2 as SYDVKM. This CDR3 spans 15 amino acids. The CDR3 protein is CASRVTRGSGQPQHF. CDR3 sequence (DNA): TGTGCCAGCAGAGTGACGAGGGGATCCGGTCAGCCCCAGCATTTT.

In this sample, this clonotype turned up a few times. V is TRBV12-5 and J is TRBJ2-7; D possibly uses TRBD1 or TRBD2 (5 bases each). Germline V gives CDR1 LGHNT, CDR2 FRNRAP. The CDR3 contains 14 residues. V lost 5 bases and J 0 bases, leaving 11 bases between the germline ends. In DNA, the CDR3 is TGTGCTAGTGGTCCGGGGCTCAGCTCCTACGAGCAGTACTTC. This sequence encodes CASGPGLSSYEQYF.

This clonotype was detected only a few times. V usage is TRBV7-6 and J usage is TRBJ1-1; 9 nucleotides match TRBD1. The V and J ends lost 5 bases and 12 bases, in that order; junction bases with no gene match: 7. This CDR3 is 12 amino acids long. Germline lookup yields CDR1 SGHVS and CDR2 FNYEAQ. The CDR3 is CASSPTGGRTFF. The CDR3 DNA sequence: TGTGCCAGCAGCCCGACAGGGGGGAGGACTTTCTTT. The full variable domain, rest sourced from reference TRBV7-6 and TRBJ1-1, is GAGVSQSPRYKVTKRGQDVALRCDPISGHVSLYWYRQALGQGPEFLTYFNYEAQQDKSGLPNDRFSAERPEGSISTLTIQRTEQRDSAMYRCASSPTGGRTFFGQGTRLTVV.